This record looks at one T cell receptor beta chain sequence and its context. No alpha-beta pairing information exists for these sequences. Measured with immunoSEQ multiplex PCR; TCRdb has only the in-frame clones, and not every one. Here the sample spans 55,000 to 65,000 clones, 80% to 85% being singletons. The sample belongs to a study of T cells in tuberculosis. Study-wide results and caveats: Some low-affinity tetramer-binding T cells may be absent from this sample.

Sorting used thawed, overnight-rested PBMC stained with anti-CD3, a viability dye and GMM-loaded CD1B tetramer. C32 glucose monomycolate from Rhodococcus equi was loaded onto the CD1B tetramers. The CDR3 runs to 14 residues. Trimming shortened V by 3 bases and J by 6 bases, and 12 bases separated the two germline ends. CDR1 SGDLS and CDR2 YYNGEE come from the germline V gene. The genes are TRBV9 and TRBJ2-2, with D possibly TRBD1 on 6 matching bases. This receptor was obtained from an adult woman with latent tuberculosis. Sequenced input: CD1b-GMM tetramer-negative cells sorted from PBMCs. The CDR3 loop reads CASSARTDPGELFF. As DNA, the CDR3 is TGTGCCAGCAGCGCGAGGACAGATCCCGGGGAGCTGTTTTTT. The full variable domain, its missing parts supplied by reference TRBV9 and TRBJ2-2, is DSGVTQTPKHLITATGQRVTLRCSPRSGDLSVYWYQQSLDQGLQFLIQYYNGEERAKGNILERFSAQQFPDLHSELNLSSLELGDSALYFCASSARTDPGELFFGEGSRLTVL.